This TCR beta chain was profiled in a study of lymphopenia after photon versus proton radiotherapy. General study points: A bigger post-nadir fall in TCR diversity correlated inversely with survival time in deceased patients. Photon-treated patients lost naive T cells and TCR diversity; proton-treated stayed stable.

Some clones are missing from TCRdb's copy, which holds only in-frame ones; the method was immunoSEQ multiplex PCR. The sample shows 50,000 to 60,000 clones, around 90% of them seen only once. The CDR3 consists of 15 residues. Germline assignment: CDR1 SGHRS and CDR2 YFSETQ. Trimming took 4 bases from V and 6 from J; bases not matched to a gene: 9. In this sample, this clone turned up once. Its antigen is not known. The sample here was peripheral blood, taken from a patient treated with photon-based radiotherapy. V and J are TRBV5-1 and TRBJ1-1, with 10 bases identical to TRBD1. This clonotype was obtained from a woman in her 40s with cholangiocarcinoma. In DNA, the CDR3 is TGCGCCAGCAGCCCCCGACAGGGGGCAGGGGCTGAAGCTTTCTTT. Translation: CASSPRQGAGAEAFF.